Listed below are T cell receptor beta chains from one sample, sequenced in a study of shared clonotypes between healthy human individuals. Sequencing used immunoSEQ multiplex PCR; TCRdb keeps in-frame clones, though not all of them. The table shows roughly 2,500,000 clones, with roughly 93% occurring only once. Sample: naive CD4+ T cells from PBMCs. All receptors come from a man aged 18-30 years in good health. Some clones in this sample may be carry-over from other donors' samples. Each CDR3 is given with its conserved first and last residue. Each record gives: D gene, clone size, J gene, V gene, CDR3 DNA, CDR3 protein. D genes are given only for firm matches. Only some rows state a clone size, as once, few, many or a class for expanded clones.

D: TRBD1
size: .
J: TRBJ2-4
V: TRBV7-9
DNA: TGTGCCAGCAGCTTGACAGGGGATATTCAGTACTTC
CDR3: CASSLTGDIQYF

D: TRBD1
size: .
J: TRBJ2-2
V: TRBV2
DNA: TGTGCCAGCAGTGAAGGCCAAGGACAGGGGACAAACACCGGGGAGCTGTTTTTT
CDR3: CASSEGQGQGTNTGELFF

D: .
size: .
J: TRBJ2-7
V: TRBV21-1
DNA: TGTGCCAGCAGCAAGGGAGGGAGTTTACCGGGACTAGCGGGAGGGCAGGGCTACGAGCAGTACTTC
CDR3: CASSKGGSLPGLAGGQGYEQYF

D: .
size: .
J: TRBJ1-1
V: TRBV9
DNA: TGTGCCAGCAGCGTAGTCGGCAGCAACACTGAAGCTTTCTTT
CDR3: CASSVVGSNTEAFF

D: TRBD2
size: .
J: TRBJ2-7
V: TRBV5-1
DNA: TGCGCCAGCAGCCGGGAGGGGGTCGAGCAGTACTTC
CDR3: CASSREGVEQYF

D: .
size: .
J: TRBJ1-1
V: TRBV6-5
DNA: TGTGCCAGCAGCATCGCGGCGGCGAACACTGAAGCTTTCTTT
CDR3: CASSIAAANTEAFF

D: TRBD1
size: .
J: TRBJ2-1
V: TRBV7-6
DNA: TGTGCCAGCAGCTTCCAACAGGGGGCGAGTGAGCAGTTCTTC
CDR3: CASSFQQGASEQFF

D: .
size: .
J: TRBJ1-1
V: TRBV27
DNA: TGTGCCAGCAGTTTACGAGGACAGATGAACACTGAAGCTTTCTTT
CDR3: CASSLRGQMNTEAFF

D: .
size: .
J: TRBJ2-3
V: TRBV5-1
DNA: TGCGCCAGCAGCAGAATTCAGGGAGTCCATACGCAGTATTTT
CDR3: CASSRIQGVHTQYF

D: TRBD2
size: .
J: TRBJ2-3
V: TRBV5-1
DNA: TGCGCCAGCAGCCGCGGGAGGGCCCTCACAGATACGCAGTATTTT
CDR3: CASSRGRALTDTQYF

D: TRBD1
size: .
J: TRBJ1-1
V: TRBV4-1
DNA: TGCGCCAGCAGCACCTCAGGGGGAATGAACACTGAAGCTTTCTTT
CDR3: CASSTSGGMNTEAFF

D: TRBD1
size: .
J: TRBJ1-1
V: TRBV5-4
DNA: TGTGCCAGCAGCCAGGACAGGGGGGGAAATACTGAAGCTTTCTTT
CDR3: CASSQDRGGNTEAFF

D: .
size: .
J: TRBJ2-1
V: TRBV9
DNA: TGTGCCAGCAGCGTTCGACAGGACAATGAGCAGTTCTTC
CDR3: CASSVRQDNEQFF

D: .
size: .
J: TRBJ1-2
V: TRBV27
DNA: TGTGCCAGCGGCGAATCAGGGCCAGGCTACACCTTC
CDR3: CASGESGPGYTF

D: TRBD1
size: .
J: TRBJ1-1
V: TRBV6-1
DNA: TGTGCCAGCAGTGACTACCCACAGGGGGTGGGCACTGAAGCTTTCTTT
CDR3: CASSDYPQGVGTEAFF

D: TRBD1
size: .
J: TRBJ2-2
V: TRBV7-2
DNA: TGTGCCAGCAGCTTGTTAGGACAGGGGAACACCGGGGAGCTGTTTTTT
CDR3: CASSLLGQGNTGELFF

D: .
size: .
J: TRBJ2-1
V: TRBV11-2
DNA: TGTGCCAGCAGCTTGTGGGGGAATGAGCAGTTCTTC
CDR3: CASSLWGNEQFF

D: .
size: .
J: TRBJ1-1
V: TRBV7-2
DNA: TGTGCCAGCAGCTTCCAAGGCACTGAAGCTTTCTTT
CDR3: CASSFQGTEAFF

D: .
size: .
J: TRBJ2-4
V: TRBV18
DNA: TGTGCCAGCTCACCAATGAGAGCCAAAAACATTCAGTACTTC
CDR3: CASSPMRAKNIQYF

D: .
size: .
J: TRBJ2-5
V: TRBV18
DNA: TGTGCCAGCTCATCCCAAGGGTGGGAGACCCAGTACTTC
CDR3: CASSSQGWETQYF

D: TRBD1
size: once
J: TRBJ1-3
V: TRBV7-9
DNA: TGTGCCAGCAGCTTAGGGGACAGTGGAAACACCATATATTTT
CDR3: CASSLGDSGNTIYF

D: TRBD1
size: .
J: TRBJ1-1
V: TRBV7-9
DNA: TGTGCCAGCAGCTTAAGACAGGGGACGAACACTGAAGCTTTCTTT
CDR3: CASSLRQGTNTEAFF

D: .
size: .
J: TRBJ2-1
V: TRBV21-1
DNA: TGTGCCAGCAGGGACGGGCAGCCCGGAGGCCCTAGCGGGGTAAACAATGAGCAGTTCTTC
CDR3: CASRDGQPGGPSGVNNEQFF

D: .
size: .
J: TRBJ2-5
V: TRBV7-9
DNA: TGTGCCAGCAACCCGACGGGGACATACGAAGAGACCCAGTACTTC
CDR3: CASNPTGTYEETQYF